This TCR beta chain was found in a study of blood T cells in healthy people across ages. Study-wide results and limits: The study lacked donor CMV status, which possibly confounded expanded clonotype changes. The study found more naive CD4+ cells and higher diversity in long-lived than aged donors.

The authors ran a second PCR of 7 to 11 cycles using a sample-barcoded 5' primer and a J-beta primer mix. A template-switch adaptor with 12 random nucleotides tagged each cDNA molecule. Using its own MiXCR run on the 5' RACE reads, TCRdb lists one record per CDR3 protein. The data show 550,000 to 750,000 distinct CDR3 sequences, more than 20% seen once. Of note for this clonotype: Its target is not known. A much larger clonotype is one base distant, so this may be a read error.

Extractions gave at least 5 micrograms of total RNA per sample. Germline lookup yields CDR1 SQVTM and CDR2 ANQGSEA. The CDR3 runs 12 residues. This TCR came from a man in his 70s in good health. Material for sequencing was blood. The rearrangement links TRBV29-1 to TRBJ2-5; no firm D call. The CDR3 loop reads CGVAFGLETQYF. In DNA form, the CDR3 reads TGCGGCGTCGCTTTCGGGTTAGAGACCCAGTACTTC.